These T cell receptor beta chains were read from a single sample in a study of shared clonotypes between healthy human individuals. Only in-frame clones appear in the TCRdb table, and some are missing; sequencing was by immunoSEQ multiplex PCR. The table has fewer than 400,000 clones, approximately 74% seen once. Sequencing was carried out using memory CD4+ T cells sorted from blood. The receptors here all came from a man under 40 in good health. Both conserved end residues are part of each CDR3. The D gene is left open where the match is weak. Clone size is stated in some rows and not others, as once, few, many or a class when expanded.

CDR3nt,CDR3aa,v_gene,abundance,j_gene,d_gene
TGTGCCAGCAGCCCTCAGGGCCGGGGGTCGAACACCGGGGAGCTGCTTTTT,CASSPQGRGSNTGELLF,TRBV5-5,NA,TRBJ2-2,NA
TGTGCCAGCAGCCCTAGCGTCGGACAGGGGCTACTCTTC,CASSPSVGQGLLF,TRBV7-3,NA,TRBJ2-1,TRBD1
TGTGCCAGTAGTCCCGTGGTGGGGTCTTACAATGAGCAGTTCTTC,CASSPVVGSYNEQFF,TRBV19,NA,TRBJ2-1,NA
TGCGCCAGCTGGAGTCCCGCTCCCAAAAACATTCAGTACTTC,CASWSPAPKNIQYF,TRBV10-2,NA,TRBJ2-4,NA
TGTGCCACCAGCAGAGACCTATCTGGAAACACCATATATTTT,CATSRDLSGNTIYF,TRBV15,few,TRBJ1-3,NA
TGTGCCAGCAGCCCGGGACTTTCCTACGAGCAGTACTTC,CASSPGLSYEQYF,TRBV5-4,NA,TRBJ2-7,NA
TGTGCCAGCAGTTTAGTGGGTAGCGGGAGTGCAGGGGAGCTGTTTTTT,CASSLVGSGSAGELFF,TRBV27,NA,TRBJ2-2,TRBD2
TGTGCCAGCAGCTTAACTAGCGGGAGGGAAGAGACCCAGTACTTC,CASSLTSGREETQYF,TRBV7-3,NA,TRBJ2-5,TRBD2
TGCGCCAGCAGCTTTCCGGGTTCCGGAGATACGCAGTATTTT,CASSFPGSGDTQYF,TRBV5-1,NA,TRBJ2-3,NA
TGTGCCAGCAGTTTATCAACCTCGGCGTCAGTCAAAAACATTCAGTACTTC,CASSLSTSASVKNIQYF,TRBV27,NA,TRBJ2-4,NA
TGTGCCAGCAGCTTGGTGTCGTCTTACAATGAGCAGTTCTTC,CASSLVSSYNEQFF,TRBV11-2,few,TRBJ2-1,NA
TGCGCCAGCAGCTTGGCTCCGCGACTTGGGGGAGAGACCCAGTACTTC,CASSLAPRLGGETQYF,TRBV5-1,NA,TRBJ2-5,NA
TGCGCCAGCAGCTTGGCTCAAAATCGACTAGCGGGAGAGCAGTTCTTC,CASSLAQNRLAGEQFF,TRBV5-1,NA,TRBJ2-1,TRBD2
TGTGCCAGCAGCCATGGTTTGAACACTGAAGCTTTCTTT,CASSHGLNTEAFF,TRBV7-8,NA,TRBJ1-1,NA
TGCGCCAGCCGACGGACCCGGGTCGGTGAAAAACTGTTTTTT,CASRRTRVGEKLFF,TRBV10-2,NA,TRBJ1-4,NA
TGCAGCGTGGGAGGGGCTCTATCAGAGACCCAGTACTTC,CSVGGALSETQYF,TRBV29-1,NA,TRBJ2-5,TRBD2
TGTGCCAGCAGTGAGTACCGACGGGTTGACAGCTACGAGCAGTACTTC,CASSEYRRVDSYEQYF,TRBV6-1,once,TRBJ2-7,NA
TGTGCCAGTAGTATGGGTAGCGGACCCTACGAGCAGTACTTC,CASSMGSGPYEQYF,TRBV19,NA,TRBJ2-7,NA
TGTGCCAGCAGGCCTGGCGGGACAGTTGGCTACGAGCAGTACTTC,CASRPGGTVGYEQYF,TRBV27,NA,TRBJ2-7,NA
TGTGCCAGCAGCATAGGGAACTCTGGGGCCAACGTCCTGACTTTC,CASSIGNSGANVLTF,TRBV5-4,NA,TRBJ2-6,NA
TGTGCCAGCAGCTTAAATGTCGGACCCAATGAGCAGTTCTTC,CASSLNVGPNEQFF,TRBV7-2,few,TRBJ2-1,NA
TGTGCCATCAGGGGGGGAGAGACCCAGTACTTC,CAIRGGETQYF,TRBV10-3,few,TRBJ2-5,NA